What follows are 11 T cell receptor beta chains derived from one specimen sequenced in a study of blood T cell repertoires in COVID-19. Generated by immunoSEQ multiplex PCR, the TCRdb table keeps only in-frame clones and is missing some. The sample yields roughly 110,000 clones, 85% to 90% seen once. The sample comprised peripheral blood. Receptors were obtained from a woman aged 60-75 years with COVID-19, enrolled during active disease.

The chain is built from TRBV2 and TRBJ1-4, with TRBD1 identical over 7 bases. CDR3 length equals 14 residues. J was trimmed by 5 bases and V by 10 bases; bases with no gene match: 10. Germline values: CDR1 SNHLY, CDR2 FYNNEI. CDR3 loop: CATPTDRENEKLFF. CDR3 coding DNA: TGTGCCACCCCGACCGACAGGGAAAATGAAAAACTGTTTTTT.

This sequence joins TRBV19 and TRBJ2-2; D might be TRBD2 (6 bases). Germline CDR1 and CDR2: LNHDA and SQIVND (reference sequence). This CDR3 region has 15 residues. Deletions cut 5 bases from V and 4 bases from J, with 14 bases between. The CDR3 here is CASSRGRSGTGELFF. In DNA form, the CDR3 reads TGTGCCAGTAGTCGGGGGAGGTCGGGCACCGGGGAGCTGTTTTTT.

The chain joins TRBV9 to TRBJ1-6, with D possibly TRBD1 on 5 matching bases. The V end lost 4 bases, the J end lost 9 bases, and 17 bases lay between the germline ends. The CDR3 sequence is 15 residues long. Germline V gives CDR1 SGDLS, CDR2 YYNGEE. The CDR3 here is CASSLDGNGASPLHF. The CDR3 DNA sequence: TGTGCCAGCAGCCTCGACGGTAATGGGGCTTCACCCCTCCACTTT.

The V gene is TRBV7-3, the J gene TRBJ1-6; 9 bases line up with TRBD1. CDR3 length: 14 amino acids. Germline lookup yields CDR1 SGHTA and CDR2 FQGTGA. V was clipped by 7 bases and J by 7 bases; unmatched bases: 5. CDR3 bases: TGTGCCAGCAACAGGGGGCGAGGAAATTCACCCCTCCACTTT. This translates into CASNRGRGNSPLHF.

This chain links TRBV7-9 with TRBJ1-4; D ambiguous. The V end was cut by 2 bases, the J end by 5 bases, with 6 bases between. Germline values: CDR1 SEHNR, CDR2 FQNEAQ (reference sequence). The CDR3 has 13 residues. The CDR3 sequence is CASSLSGNEKLFF. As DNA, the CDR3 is TGTGCCAGCAGCTTATCGGGGAATGAAAAACTGTTTTTT.

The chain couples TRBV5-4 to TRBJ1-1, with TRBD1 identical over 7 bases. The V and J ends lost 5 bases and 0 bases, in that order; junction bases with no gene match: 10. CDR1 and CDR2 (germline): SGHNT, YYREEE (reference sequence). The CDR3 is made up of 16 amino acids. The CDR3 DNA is TGTGCCAGCAGTCATGACAGGGTGACCTTGAACACTGAAGCTTTCTTT. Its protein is CASSHDRVTLNTEAFF.

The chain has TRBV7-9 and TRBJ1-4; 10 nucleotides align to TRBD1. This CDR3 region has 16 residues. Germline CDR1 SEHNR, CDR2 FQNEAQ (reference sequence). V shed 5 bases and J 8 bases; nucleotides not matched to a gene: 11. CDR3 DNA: TGTGCCAGCAGCACCTCGGGACAGGGGCTGTTCGAAAAACTGTTTTTT. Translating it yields CASSTSGQGLFEKLFF.

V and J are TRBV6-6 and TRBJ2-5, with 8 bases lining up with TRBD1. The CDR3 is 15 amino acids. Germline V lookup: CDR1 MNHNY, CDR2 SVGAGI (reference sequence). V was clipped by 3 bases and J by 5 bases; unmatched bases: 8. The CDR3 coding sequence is TGTGCCAGCAGTTATATTCAGGGGGCAGGTGAGACCCAGTACTTC. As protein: CASSYIQGAGETQYF.

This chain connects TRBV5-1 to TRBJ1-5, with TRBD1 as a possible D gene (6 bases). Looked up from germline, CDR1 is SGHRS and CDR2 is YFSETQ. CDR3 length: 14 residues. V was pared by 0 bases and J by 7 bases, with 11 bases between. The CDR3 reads CASSLEGEGQPQHF. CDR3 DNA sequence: TGCGCCAGCAGCTTGGAGGGGGAGGGACAGCCCCAGCATTTT.

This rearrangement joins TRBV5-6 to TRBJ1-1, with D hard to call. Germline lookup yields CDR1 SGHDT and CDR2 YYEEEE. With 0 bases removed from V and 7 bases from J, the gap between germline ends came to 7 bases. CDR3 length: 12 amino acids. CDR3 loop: CASSLGEVEAFF. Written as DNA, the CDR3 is TGTGCCAGCAGCTTGGGGGAGGTTGAAGCTTTCTTT.

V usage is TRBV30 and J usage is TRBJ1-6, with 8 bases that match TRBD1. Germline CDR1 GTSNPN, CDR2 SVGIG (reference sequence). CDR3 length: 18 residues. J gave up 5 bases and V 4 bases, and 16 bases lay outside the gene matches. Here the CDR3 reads CAWNKRTGLLGNNSPLHF. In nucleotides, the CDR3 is TGTGCCTGGAACAAGAGGACAGGGTTGCTCGGAAATAATTCACCCCTCCACTTT.